The subject of this entry is one T cell receptor (beta chain). The CDR3 totals 11 residues. Germline V gene data show CDR1 as ENHRY and CDR2 as SYGVKD. Deletions cut 4 bases from V and 6 bases from J, with 7 bases between. The sample originates from a study of T cells in Graves' hyperthyroidism and ophthalmopathy. Graves' hyperthyroidism was deemed stable absent ophthalmopathy progression within 18 months. Recently diagnosed hyperthyroidism of less than 2 months' duration affected patients aged 18 to 65. Cells are PBMCs isolated from approximately 9.2 ml of fresh blood. The TCR beta CDR3 regions underwent amplification using RNA transcripts as the source. The primer set for the first-round RT-PCR of the TCR CDR3 was HTBI. TCRdb re-called the multiplex PCR reads through MiXCR, storing one row per CDR3 protein. In the table there are hundreds of thousands of distinct CDR3 sequences, 15% to 20% of which are singletons.

This clonotype was obtained from a woman aged 30 to 39 with Graves' hyperthyroidism. The rearrangement joins TRBV10-3 to TRBJ2-7; D not resolved. The sequenced sample consisted of blood. The CDR3 here is CAISGAREQYF. The CDR3 DNA is TGTGCCATCAGTGGGGCTCGCGAGCAGTACTTC.